The clone carrying this TCR beta chain was seen just once. Its antigen remains unidentified. This CDR3 has 14 amino acids. CDR1 is MNHNS and CDR2 is SASEGT in the germline V gene. With V trimmed by 5 bases and J by 9 bases, 7 bases remained unmatched. The data are from a study of cytomegalovirus exposure and HLA in healthy donors. General study results and limits: A later analysis found TCR association rates differed by HLA locus, highest for DRB1 and lowest for HLA-C.

The PCR ran on 60 Vbeta and 13 Jbeta primers. Sequenced by immunoSEQ multiplex PCR; TCRdb stores in-frame clones only, minus some. The sample holds 150,000 to 200,000 clones; 60% to 80% are singletons and the top ten take about 8%. The sample comprised PBMCs. The sequence was collected from a woman between 40 and 50 years old in good health and CMV-seropositive. This chain connects TRBV6-1 to TRBJ2-1; 10 nucleotides agree with TRBD1. The CDR3 here is CASSTDRGVSEQFF. The CDR3 region has the DNA TGTGCCAGCAGTACGGACAGGGGGGTCAGTGAGCAGTTCTTC.